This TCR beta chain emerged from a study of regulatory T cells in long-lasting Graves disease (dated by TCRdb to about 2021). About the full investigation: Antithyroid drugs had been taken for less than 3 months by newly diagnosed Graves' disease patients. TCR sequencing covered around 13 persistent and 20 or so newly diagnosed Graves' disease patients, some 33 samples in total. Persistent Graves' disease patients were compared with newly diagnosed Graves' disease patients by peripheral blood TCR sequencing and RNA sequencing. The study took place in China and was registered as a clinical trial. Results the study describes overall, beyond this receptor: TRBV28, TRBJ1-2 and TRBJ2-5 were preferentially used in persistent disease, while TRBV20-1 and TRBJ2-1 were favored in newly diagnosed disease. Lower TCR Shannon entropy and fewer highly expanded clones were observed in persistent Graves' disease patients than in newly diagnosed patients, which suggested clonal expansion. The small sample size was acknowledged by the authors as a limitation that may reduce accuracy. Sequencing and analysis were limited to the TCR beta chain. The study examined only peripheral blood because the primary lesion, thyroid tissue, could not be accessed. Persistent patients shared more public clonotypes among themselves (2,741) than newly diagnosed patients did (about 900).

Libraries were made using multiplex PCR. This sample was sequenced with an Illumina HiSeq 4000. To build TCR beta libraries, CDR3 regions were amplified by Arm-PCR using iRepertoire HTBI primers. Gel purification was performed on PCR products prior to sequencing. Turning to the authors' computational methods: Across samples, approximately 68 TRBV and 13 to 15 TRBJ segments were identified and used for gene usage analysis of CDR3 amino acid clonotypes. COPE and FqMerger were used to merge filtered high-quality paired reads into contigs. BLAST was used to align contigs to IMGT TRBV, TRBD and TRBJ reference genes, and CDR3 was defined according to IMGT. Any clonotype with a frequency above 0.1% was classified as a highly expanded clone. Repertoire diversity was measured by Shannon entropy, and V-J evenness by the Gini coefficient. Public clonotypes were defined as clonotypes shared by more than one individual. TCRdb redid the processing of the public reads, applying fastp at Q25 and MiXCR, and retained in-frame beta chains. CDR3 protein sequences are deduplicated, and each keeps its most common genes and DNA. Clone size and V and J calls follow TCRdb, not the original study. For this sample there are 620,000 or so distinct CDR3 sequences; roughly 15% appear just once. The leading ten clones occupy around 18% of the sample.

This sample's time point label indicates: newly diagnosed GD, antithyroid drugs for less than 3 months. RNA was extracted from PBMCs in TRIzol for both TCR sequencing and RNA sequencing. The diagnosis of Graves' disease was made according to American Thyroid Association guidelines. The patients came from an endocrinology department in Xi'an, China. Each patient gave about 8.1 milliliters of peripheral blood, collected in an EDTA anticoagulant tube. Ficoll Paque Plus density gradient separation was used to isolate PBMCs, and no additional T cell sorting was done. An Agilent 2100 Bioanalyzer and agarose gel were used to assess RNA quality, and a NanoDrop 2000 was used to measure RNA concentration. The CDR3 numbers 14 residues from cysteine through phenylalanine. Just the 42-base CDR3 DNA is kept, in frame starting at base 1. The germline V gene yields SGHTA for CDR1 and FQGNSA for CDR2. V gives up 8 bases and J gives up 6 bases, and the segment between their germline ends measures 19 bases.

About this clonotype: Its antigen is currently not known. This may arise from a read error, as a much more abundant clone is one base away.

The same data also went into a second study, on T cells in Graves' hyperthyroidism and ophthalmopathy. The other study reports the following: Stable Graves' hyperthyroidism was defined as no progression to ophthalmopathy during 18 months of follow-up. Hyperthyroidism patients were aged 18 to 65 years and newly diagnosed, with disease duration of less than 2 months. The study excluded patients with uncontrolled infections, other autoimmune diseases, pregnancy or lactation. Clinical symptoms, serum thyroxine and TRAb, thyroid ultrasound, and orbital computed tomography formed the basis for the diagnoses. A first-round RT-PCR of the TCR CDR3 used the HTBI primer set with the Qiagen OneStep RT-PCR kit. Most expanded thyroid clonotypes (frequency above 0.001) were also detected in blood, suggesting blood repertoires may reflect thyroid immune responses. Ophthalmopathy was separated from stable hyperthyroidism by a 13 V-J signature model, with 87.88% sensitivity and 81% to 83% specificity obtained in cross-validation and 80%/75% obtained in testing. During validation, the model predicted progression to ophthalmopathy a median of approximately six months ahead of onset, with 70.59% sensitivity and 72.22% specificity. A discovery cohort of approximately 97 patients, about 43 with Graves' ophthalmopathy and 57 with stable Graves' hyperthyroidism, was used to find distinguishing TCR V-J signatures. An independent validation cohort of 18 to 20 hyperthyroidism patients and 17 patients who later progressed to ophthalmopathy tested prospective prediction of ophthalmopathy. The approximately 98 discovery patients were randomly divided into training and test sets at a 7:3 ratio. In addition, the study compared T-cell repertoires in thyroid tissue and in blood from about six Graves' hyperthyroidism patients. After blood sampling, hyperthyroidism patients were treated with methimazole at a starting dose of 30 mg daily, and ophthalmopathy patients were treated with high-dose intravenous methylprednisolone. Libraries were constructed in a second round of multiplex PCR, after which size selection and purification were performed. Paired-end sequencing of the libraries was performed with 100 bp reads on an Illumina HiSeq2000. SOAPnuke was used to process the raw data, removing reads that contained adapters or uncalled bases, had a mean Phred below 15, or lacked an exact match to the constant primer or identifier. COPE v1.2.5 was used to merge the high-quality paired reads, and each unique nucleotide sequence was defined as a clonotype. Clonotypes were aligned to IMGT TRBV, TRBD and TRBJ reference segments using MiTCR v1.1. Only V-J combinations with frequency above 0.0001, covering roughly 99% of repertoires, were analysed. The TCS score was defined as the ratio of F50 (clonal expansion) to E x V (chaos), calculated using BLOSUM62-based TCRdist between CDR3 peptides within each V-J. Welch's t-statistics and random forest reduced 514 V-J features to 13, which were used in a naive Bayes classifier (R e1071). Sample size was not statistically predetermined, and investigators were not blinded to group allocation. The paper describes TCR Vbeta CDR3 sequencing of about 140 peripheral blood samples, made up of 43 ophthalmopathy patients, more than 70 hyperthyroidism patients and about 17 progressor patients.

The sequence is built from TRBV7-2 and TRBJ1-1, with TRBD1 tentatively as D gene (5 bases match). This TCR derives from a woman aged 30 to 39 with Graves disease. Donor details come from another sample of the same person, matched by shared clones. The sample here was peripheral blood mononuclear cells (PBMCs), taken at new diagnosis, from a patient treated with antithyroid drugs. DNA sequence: TGTGCCAGCGGTACCACAGGATCCCGCGCTGAAGCTTTCTTT. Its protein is CASGTTGSRAEAFF. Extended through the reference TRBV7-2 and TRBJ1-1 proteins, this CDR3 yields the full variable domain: GAGVSQSPSNKVTEKGKDVELRCDPISGHTALYWYRQSLGQGLEFLIYFQGNSAPDKSGLPSDRFSAERTGGSVSTLTIQRTQQEDSAVYLCASGTTGSRAEAFFGQGTRLTVV.